This entry features one TCR beta chain sequence. This clonotype was counted between two and nine times. The antigen it recognizes is unknown. The record has no base qualities; no much larger clone is one base away. Ophthalmopathy patients had moderately to severely active disease, Clinical Activity Score of at least 3, NOSPECS grade of at least 4, and duration under 3 months. Patients with uncontrolled infections, other autoimmune diseases, pregnancy or lactation were excluded. Diagnoses were established on the basis of clinical symptoms, serum thyroxine and TRAb, thyroid ultrasound, and orbital computed tomography. PBMCs were isolated from approximately 10 ml of fresh peripheral blood by Ficoll-Paque density gradient centrifugation. Total RNA was extracted with Trizol reagent, and quality was checked on an Agilent 2100 Bioanalyzer. V is shortened by 3 bases, J by 4 bases, and the region joining them spans 12 bases. From cysteine to phenylalanine, the CDR3 is 15 amino acids long. The DNA shown is the 45-base CDR3, in frame from base 1. Sequences WSHSY (CDR1) and SAAADI (CDR2) are obtained from the germline V gene.

Amplification of TCR beta CDR3 regions was carried out from RNA transcripts. For the first round of RT-PCR on the TCR CDR3, the HTBI primer set was used together with the Qiagen OneStep RT-PCR kit. The libraries were constructed in a second round of multiplex PCR and then size-selected and purified. The libraries were sequenced on an Illumina HiSeq2000 using paired-end 100 bp reads. In the original analysis: SOAPnuke was used to process the raw data, removing reads that contained adapters or uncalled bases, had a mean Phred below 15, or lacked an exact match to the constant primer or identifier. COPE v1.2.5 was used to merge high-quality paired reads, and clonotypes were defined as unique nucleotide sequences. Clonotypes were aligned to IMGT TRBV, TRBD and TRBJ reference segments using MiTCR v1.1. Analysis was restricted to V-J combinations with a frequency above 0.0001, which covered roughly 99% of repertoires. The TCS score was defined as the ratio of F50 (clonal expansion) to E x V (chaos), calculated using BLOSUM62-based TCRdist between CDR3 peptides within each V-J. Welch's t-statistics and random forest reduced just over 500 V-J features to roughly 13, which were used in a naive Bayes classifier (R e1071). TCRdb reworked the public reads: Q25 trimming with fastp, MiXCR clone assembly, productive beta chains retained. CDR3 protein sequences are deduplicated, and each keeps its most common genes and DNA. The V and J calls and clone size come from TCRdb's table, not from the authors' own analysis. Within this sample are some 550,000 distinct CDR3 sequences, with about a sixth of them counted one time only. 2.5% to 4% of the sample lies in the top ten.

This sample is part of a study of T cells in Graves' hyperthyroidism and ophthalmopathy (dated by TCRdb to between 2019 and 2020). For the study in its entirety: Peripheral blood samples were taken at initial diagnosis, before any treatment was given. In roughly six Graves' hyperthyroidism patients, the study also compared T-cell repertoires from thyroid tissue with T-cell repertoires from blood. A discovery cohort of approximately 97 patients, roughly 45 with Graves' ophthalmopathy and about 60 with stable Graves' hyperthyroidism, was used to find distinguishing TCR V-J signatures. The paper reports TCR Vbeta CDR3 sequencing of over 130 peripheral blood samples: fewer than 50 ophthalmopathy, about 75 hyperthyroidism and approximately 17 progressor patients. For training and testing, the 95 to 100 patients in the discovery cohort were randomly divided in a 7:3 ratio. Prospective prediction of ophthalmopathy was tested in an independent validation cohort consisting of some 18 hyperthyroidism patients and around 17 patients who later progressed to ophthalmopathy. After sampling, hyperthyroidism patients received methimazole starting at 30 mg daily, and ophthalmopathy patients received high-dose intravenous methylprednisolone.

What the research found in general, with its limitations: Sample size was not statistically predetermined, and blinding of investigators to group allocation was not performed. A 13 V-J signature model separated ophthalmopathy from stable hyperthyroidism, with roughly 88% sensitivity and roughly 81% specificity in cross-validation and 80%/75% in testing. In validation, progression to ophthalmopathy was predicted by the model with 65% to 71% sensitivity and 72% to 85% specificity, a median of approximately 6.5 months before onset. Most expanded thyroid clonotypes (frequency above 0.001) were also detected in blood, a finding suggesting that blood repertoires may reflect thyroid immune responses.

The sequence joins TRBV10-2 to TRBJ2-2; the D match is possibly TRBD1 or TRBD2, with 6 bases aligned in each. The receptor was derived from a middle-aged woman with Graves' ophthalmopathy. Sequenced: blood. The CDR3 protein is CASSDPPGATGELFF. The DNA sequence is TGCGCCAGCAGTGACCCACCGGGGGCCACCGGGGAGCTGTTTTTT.